This T cell receptor (beta chain) was observed in a study of tumor-infiltrating lymphocytes in primary liver carcinoma. The CDR3 spans 13 residues. Germline-derived CDR1 and CDR2 are SGHDT and YYEEEE. The V gene lost 0 bases and the J gene lost 6 bases, with 6 bases spanning the gap. Blood RNA came from unsorted whole blood; germline DNA was also extracted. Starting from around 0.45 ug of total RNA, TCR beta cDNA was produced with a primer in the constant region. Employing slightly modified ARM-PCR, three nested multiplex PCR rounds were run, and these gave rise to the TCR beta libraries. Two initial PCR rounds of about 9 cycles each paired TRBV1-TRBV30 forward primers with a C-beta reverse primer. TCRdb re-called the multiplex PCR reads with MiXCR, one entry per CDR3 protein. This table has hundreds of thousands of distinct CDR3 sequences, roughly 60% appearing once. This clonotype was detected a few times.

The sequence was obtained from a woman between 25 and 40 years old with primary liver carcinoma and hepatitis B virus infection. Sequenced input: peripheral blood. The rearrangement joins TRBV5-6 to TRBJ2-2; D is unresolved. The CDR3 DNA follows: TGTGCCAGCAGCTTGGGGGGTGCCGGGGAGCTGTTTTTT. Translated: CASSLGGAGELFF.